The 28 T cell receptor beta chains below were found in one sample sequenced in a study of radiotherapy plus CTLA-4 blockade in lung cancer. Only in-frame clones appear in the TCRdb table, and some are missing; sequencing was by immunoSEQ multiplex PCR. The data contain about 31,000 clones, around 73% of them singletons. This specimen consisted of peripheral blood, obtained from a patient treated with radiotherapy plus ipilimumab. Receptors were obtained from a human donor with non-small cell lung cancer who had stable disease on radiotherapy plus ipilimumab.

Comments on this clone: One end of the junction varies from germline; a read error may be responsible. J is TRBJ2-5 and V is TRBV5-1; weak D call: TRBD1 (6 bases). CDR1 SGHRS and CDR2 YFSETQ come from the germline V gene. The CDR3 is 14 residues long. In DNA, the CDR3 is TGCGTCAGCAGCGAGAAAACCCCACAGGGTACCCAGTACTTC. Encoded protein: CVSSEKTPQGTQYF.

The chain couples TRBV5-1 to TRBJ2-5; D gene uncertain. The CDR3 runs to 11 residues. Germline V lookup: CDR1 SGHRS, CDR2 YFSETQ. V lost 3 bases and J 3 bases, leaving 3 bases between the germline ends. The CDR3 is CASSWEETQYF. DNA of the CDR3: TGCGCCAGCAGCTGGGAAGAGACCCAGTACTTC. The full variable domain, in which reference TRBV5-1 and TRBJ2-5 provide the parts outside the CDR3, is KAGVTQTPRYLIKTRGQQVTLSCSPISGHRSVSWYQQTPGQGLQFLFEYFSETQRNKGNFPGRFSGRQFSNSRSEMNVSTLELGDSALYLCASSWEETQYFGPGTRLLVL.

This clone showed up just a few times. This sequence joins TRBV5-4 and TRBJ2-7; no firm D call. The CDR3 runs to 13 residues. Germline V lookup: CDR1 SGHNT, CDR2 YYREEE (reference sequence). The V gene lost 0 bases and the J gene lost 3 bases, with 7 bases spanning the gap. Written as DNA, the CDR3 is TGTGCCAGCAGCTTGGCGGGCAGCTACGAGCAGTACTTC. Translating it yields CASSLAGSYEQYF.

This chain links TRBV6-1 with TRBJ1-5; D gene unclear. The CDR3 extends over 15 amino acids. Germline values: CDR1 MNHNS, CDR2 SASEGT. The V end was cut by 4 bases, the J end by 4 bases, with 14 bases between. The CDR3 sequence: CASSVGRWGNQPQHF. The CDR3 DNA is TGTGCCAGCAGTGTCGGGCGGTGGGGTAATCAGCCCCAGCATTTT.

The CDR3 DNA sequence: TGCGCCAGCAGCTTGGGAACAGGGAGGACCGGGGAGCTGTTTTTT. Its protein product is CASSLGTGRTGELFF. J is TRBJ2-2 and V is TRBV5-1; possibly TRBD1 or TRBD2 for D (6 bases each). CDR3 length: 15 residues. Trimming pared 0 bases from V and 5 bases from J, leaving 11 bases between. CDR1 SGHRS and CDR2 YFSETQ come from the germline V gene.

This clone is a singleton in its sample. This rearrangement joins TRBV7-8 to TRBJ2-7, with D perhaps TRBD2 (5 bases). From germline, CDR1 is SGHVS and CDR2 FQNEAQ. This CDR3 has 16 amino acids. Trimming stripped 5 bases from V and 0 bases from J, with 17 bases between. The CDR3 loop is CASSSTGRTFSYEQYF. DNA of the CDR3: TGTGCCAGCAGCAGCACCGGTAGGACTTTCTCCTACGAGCAGTACTTC.

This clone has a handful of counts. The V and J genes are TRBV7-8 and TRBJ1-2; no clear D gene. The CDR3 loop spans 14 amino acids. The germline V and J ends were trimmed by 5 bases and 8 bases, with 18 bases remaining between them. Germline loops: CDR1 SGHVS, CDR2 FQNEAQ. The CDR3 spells CASSERRIAYGYTF. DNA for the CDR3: TGTGCCAGCAGCGAAAGGAGAATCGCCTACGGCTACACCTTC.

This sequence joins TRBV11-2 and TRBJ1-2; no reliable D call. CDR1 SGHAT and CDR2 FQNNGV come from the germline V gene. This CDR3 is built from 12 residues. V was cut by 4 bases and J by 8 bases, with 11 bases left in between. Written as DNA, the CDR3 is TGTGCCAGCAGCTCCGAAGGGCTGGGCTACACCTTC. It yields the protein CASSSEGLGYTF. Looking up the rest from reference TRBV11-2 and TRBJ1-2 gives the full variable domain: EAGVAQSPRYKIIEKRQSVAFWCNPISGHATLYWYQQILGQGPKLLIQFQNNGVVDDSQLPKDRFSAERLKGVDSTLKIQPAKLEDSAVYLCASSSEGLGYTFGSGTRLTVV.

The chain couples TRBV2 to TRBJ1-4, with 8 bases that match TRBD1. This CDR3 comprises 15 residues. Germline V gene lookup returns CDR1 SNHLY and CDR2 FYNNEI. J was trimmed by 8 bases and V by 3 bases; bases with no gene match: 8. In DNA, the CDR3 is TGTGCCAGCAGTGAGGGACAGGACCCTGGGGAAAAACTGTTTTTT. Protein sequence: CASSEGQDPGEKLFF.

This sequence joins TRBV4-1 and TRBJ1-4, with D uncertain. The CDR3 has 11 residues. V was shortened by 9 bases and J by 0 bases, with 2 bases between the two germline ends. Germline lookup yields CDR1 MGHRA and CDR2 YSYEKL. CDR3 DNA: TGCGCCAGTGCAACTAATGAAAAACTGTTTTTT. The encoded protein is CASATNEKLFF.

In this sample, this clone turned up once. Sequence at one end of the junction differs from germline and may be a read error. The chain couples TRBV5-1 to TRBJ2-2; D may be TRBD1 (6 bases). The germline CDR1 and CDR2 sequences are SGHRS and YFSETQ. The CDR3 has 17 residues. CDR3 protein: CASSLGAGQSKTGELFF. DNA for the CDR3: TGCGCCAGCAGCTTGGGAGCAGGACAGTCGAAAACCGGGGAGCTGTTTTTT.

In DNA form, the CDR3 reads TGTGCCAGCACCCCCCGGGGGATGAACACTGAAGCTTTCTTT. Translation gives CASTPRGMNTEAFF. This sequence joins TRBV5-4 and TRBJ1-1, with a tentative D call TRBD1 (5 bases). Germline loops: CDR1 SGHNT, CDR2 YYREEE (reference sequence). Trimming took 6 bases from V and 0 from J, leaving 12 bases between them. CDR3 length: 14 amino acids.

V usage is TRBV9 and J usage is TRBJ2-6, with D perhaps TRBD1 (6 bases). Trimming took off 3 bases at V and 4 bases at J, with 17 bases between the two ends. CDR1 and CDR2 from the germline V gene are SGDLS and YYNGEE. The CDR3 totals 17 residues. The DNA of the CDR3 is TGTGCCAGCAGCGACCATTACAGGGTGTCAGGGGCCAACGTCCTGACTTTC. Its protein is CASSDHYRVSGANVLTF.

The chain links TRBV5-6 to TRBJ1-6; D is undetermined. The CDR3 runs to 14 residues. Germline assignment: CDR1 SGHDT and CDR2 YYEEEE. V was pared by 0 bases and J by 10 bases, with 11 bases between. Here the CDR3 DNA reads TGTGCCAGCAGCTTGGTGACGAGAGACTCACCCCTCCACTTT. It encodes CASSLVTRDSPLHF.

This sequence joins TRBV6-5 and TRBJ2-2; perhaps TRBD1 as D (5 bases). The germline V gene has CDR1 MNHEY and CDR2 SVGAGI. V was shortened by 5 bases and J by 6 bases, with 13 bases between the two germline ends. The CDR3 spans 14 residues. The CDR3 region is CASSKGVRAGELFF. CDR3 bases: TGTGCCAGCAGTAAAGGGGTCCGGGCCGGGGAGCTGTTTTTT.

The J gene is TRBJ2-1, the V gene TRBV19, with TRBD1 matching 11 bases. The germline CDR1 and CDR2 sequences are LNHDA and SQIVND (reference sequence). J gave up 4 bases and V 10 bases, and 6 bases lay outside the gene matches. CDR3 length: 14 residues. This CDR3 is CATLGDRGYNEQFF. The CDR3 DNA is TGTGCCACTCTGGGGGACAGGGGGTACAATGAGCAGTTCTTC.

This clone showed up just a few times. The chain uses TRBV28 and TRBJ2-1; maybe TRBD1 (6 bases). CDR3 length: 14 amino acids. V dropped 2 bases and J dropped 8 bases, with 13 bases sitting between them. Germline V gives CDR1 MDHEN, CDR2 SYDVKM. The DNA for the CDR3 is TGTGCCAGCAGTTTAGGCGTCAGGGGTCATGAGCAGTTCTTC. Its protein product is CASSLGVRGHEQFF.

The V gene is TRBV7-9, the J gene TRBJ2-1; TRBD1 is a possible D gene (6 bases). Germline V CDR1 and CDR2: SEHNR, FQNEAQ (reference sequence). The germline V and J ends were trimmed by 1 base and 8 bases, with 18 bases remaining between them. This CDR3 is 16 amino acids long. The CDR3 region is CASSLEGRGTVDEQFF. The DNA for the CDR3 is TGTGCCAGCAGCTTAGAGGGCAGGGGAACGGTCGATGAGCAGTTCTTC.

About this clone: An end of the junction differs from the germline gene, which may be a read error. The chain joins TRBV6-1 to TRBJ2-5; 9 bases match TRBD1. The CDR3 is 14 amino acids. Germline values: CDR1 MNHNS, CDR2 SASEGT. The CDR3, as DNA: TGTGCCGGCAGTGAACGGGACAGGGATGAGACCCAGTACTTC. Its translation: CAGSERDRDETQYF.

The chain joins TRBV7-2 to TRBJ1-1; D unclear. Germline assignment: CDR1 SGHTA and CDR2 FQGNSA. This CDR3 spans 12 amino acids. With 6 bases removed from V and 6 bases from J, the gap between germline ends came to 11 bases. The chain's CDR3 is CASSLQAPEAFF. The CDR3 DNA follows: TGTGCCAGCAGTTTACAAGCCCCTGAAGCTTTCTTT.

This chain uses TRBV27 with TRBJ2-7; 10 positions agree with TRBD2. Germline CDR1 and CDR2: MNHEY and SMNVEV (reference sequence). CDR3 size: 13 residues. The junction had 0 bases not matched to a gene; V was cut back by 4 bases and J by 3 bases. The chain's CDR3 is CASSWTSGYEQYF. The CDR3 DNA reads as TGTGCCAGCAGTTGGACTAGCGGCTACGAGCAGTACTTC.

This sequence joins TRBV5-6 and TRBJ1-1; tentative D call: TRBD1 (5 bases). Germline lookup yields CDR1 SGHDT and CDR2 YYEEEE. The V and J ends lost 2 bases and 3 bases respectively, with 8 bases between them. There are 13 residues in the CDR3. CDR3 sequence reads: CASSFQGDTEAFF. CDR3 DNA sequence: TGTGCCAGCAGCTTCCAGGGAGACACTGAAGCTTTCTTT.

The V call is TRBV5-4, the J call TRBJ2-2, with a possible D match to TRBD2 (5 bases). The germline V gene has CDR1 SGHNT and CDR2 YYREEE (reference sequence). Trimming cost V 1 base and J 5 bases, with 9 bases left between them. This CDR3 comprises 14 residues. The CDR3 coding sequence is TGTGCCAGCAGCTTGCTGACGGGAACCGGGGAGCTGTTTTTT. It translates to CASSLLTGTGELFF.

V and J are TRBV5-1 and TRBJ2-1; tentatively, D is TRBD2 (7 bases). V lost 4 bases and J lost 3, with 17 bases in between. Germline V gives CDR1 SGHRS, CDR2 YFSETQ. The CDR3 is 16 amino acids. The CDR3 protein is CASSLPGGGFYNEQFF. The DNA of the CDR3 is TGCGCCAGCAGCCTCCCAGGCGGGGGCTTCTACAATGAGCAGTTCTTC.

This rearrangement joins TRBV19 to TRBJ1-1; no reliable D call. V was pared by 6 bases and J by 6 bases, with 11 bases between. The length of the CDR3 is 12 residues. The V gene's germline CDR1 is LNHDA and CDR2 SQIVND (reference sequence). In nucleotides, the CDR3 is TGTGCCAGTAGGGACTATGTCTCTGAAGCTTTCTTT. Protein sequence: CASRDYVSEAFF.

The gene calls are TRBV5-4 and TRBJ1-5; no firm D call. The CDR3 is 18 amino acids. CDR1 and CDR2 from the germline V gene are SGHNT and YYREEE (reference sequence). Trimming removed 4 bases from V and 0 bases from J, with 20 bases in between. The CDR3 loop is CASSPHGGRVYSNQPQHF. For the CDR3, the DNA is TGTGCCAGCAGCCCTCACGGAGGGCGGGTGTATAGCAATCAGCCCCAGCATTTT.

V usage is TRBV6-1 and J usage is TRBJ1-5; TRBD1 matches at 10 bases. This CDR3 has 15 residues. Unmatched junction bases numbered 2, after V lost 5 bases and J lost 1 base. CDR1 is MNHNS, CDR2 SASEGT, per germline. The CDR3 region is CASSRTGGSNQPQHF. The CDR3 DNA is TGTGCCAGCAGTCGGACAGGGGGGAGCAATCAGCCCCAGCATTTT.

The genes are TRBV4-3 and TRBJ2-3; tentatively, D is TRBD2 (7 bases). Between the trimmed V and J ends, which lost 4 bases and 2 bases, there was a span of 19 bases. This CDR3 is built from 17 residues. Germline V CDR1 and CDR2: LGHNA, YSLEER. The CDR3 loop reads CASSPGFEGGPTDTQYF. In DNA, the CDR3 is TGCGCCAGCAGCCCCGGTTTTGAGGGGGGGCCCACAGATACGCAGTATTTT.